This T cell receptor beta chain was sequenced for a study of cytomegalovirus exposure and HLA in healthy donors. The primer mix had 60 Vbeta and 13 Jbeta primers. The table came from immunoSEQ multiplex PCR; TCRdb's copy has only in-frame clones and leaves some out. The sample lists under 200,000 clones; 82% were seen once. The CDR3 runs 14 residues. Germline V gene lookup returns CDR1 MNHEY and CDR2 SMNVEV (reference sequence). Trimming cost V 7 bases and J 1 base; bases outside gene matches: 4. The rearrangement uses TRBV27 and TRBJ2-3, with TRBD1 matching over 8 bases. This TCR was recovered from a girl between 10 and 17 years old in good health and CMV-seropositive. Input material: PBMCs. CDR3 amino acids: CASMDRAGTDTQYF. CDR3 DNA: TGTGCCAGCATGGACAGGGCAGGCACAGATACGCAGTATTTT.